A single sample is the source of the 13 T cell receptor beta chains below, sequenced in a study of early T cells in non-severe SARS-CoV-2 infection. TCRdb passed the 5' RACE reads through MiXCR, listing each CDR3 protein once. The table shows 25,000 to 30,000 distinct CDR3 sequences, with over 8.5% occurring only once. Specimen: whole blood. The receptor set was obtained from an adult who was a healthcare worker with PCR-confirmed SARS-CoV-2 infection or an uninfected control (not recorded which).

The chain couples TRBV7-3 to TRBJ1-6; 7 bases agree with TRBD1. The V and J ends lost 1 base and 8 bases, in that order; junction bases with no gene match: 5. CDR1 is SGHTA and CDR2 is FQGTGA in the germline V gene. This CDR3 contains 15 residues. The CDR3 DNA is TGTGCCAGCAGCTTAATTGGGGACAGTTATTCACCCCTCCACTTT. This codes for CASSLIGDSYSPLHF. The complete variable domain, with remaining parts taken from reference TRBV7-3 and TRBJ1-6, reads GAGVSQTPSNKVTEKGKYVELRCDPISGHTALYWYRQSLGQGPEFLIYFQGTGAADDSGLPNDRFFAVRPEGSVSTLKIQRTERGDSAVYLCASSLIGDSYSPLHFGNGTRLTVT.

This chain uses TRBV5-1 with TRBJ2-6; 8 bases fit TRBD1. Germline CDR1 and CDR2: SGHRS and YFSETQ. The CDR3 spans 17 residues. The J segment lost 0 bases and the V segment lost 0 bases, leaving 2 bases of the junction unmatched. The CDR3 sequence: CASSLATGGSGANVLTF. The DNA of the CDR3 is TGCGCCAGCAGCTTGGCAACAGGGGGCTCTGGGGCCAACGTCCTGACTTTC.

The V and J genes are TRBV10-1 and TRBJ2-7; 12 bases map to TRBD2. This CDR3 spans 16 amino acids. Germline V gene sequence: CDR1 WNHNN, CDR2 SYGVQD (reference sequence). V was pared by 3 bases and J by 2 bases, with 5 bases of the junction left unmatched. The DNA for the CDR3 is TGCGCCAGCAGTGACTTACGACTAGCGGGGGCCTACGAGCAGTACTTC. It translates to CASSDLRLAGAYEQYF.

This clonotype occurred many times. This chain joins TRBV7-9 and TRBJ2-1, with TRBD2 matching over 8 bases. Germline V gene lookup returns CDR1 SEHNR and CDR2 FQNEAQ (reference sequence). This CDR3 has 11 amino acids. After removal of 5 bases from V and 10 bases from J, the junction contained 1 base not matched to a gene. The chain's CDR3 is CASSPGGEQFF. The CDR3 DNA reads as TGTGCCAGCAGCCCGGGGGGGGAGCAGTTCTTC.

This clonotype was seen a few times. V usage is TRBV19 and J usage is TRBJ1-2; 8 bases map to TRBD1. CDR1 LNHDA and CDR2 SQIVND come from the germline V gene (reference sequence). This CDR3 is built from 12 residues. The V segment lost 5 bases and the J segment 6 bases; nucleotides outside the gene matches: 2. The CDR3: CASSRQGNGYTF. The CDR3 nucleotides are TGTGCCAGTAGTCGACAGGGGAATGGCTACACCTTC.

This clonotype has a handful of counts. The CDR3 loop is CAIPGGPNTGELFF. The CDR3 nucleotides are TGTGCCATCCCAGGGGGGCCGAACACCGGGGAGCTGTTTTTT. This chain links TRBV6-2 or TRBV6-3 with TRBJ2-2, with D perhaps matching TRBD1 (7 bases). CDR3 length: 14 residues. V shed 10 bases and J shed 0 bases, with 12 bases lying between them. CDR1 is MNHEY, CDR2 SVGEGT, per germline.

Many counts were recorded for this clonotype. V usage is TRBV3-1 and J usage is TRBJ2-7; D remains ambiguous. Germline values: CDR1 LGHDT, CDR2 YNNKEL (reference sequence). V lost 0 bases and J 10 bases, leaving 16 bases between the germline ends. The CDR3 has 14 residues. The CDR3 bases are TGTGCCAGCAGCCAAGATAGTCGACTCCCTCCCCAGTACTTC. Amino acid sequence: CASSQDSRLPPQYF.

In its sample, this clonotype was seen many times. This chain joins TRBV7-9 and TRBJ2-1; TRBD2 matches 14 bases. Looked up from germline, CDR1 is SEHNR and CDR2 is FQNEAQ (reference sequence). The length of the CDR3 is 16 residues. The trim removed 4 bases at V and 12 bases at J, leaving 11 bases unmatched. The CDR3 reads CASSSSGTSGGISQFF. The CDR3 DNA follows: TGTGCCAGCAGCTCCTCCGGGACTAGCGGGGGTATATCGCAGTTCTTC.

The chain's CDR3 is CATSDFLQGSNQPQHF. CDR3 bases: TGTGCCACCAGTGATTTCTTGCAGGGTAGCAATCAGCCCCAGCATTTT. The chain carries TRBV24-1 and TRBJ1-5, with a possible D match to TRBD1 (5 bases). With 1 base removed from V and 0 bases from J, the gap between germline ends came to 9 bases. Germline lookup yields CDR1 KGHDR and CDR2 SFDVKD. The CDR3 extends over 16 amino acids.

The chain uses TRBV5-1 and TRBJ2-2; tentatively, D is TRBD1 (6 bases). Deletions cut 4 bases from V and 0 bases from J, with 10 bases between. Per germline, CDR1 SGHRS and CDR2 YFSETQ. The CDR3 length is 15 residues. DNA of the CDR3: TGCGCCAGCAGCCTACAGGGACCGAACACCGGGGAGCTGTTTTTT. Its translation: CASSLQGPNTGELFF.

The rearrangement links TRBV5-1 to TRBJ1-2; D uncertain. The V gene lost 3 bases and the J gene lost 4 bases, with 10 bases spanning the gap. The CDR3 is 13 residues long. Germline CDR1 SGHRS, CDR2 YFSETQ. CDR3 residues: CASSSPGRYGYTF. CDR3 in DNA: TGCGCCAGCAGCTCCCCTGGGCGCTATGGCTACACCTTC.

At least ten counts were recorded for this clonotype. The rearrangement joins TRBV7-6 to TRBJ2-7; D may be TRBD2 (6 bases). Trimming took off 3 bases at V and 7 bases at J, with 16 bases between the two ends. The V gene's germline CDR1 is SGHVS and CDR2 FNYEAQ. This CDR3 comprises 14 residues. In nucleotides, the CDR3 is TGTGCCAGCAGCTTCAGTGGTCGAAGCGGGGAGCAGTACTTC. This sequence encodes CASSFSGRSGEQYF.

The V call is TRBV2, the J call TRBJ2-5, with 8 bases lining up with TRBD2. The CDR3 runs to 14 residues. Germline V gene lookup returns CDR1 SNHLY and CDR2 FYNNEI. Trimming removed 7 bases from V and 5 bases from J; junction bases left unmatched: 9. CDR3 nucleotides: TGTGCCAGCAATTCGGTAGCGGGGACGGAGACCCAGTACTTC. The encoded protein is CASNSVAGTETQYF. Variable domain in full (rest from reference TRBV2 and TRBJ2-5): EPEVTQTPSHQVTQMGQEVILRCVPISNHLYFYWYRQILGQKVEFLVSFYNNEISEKSEIFDDQFSVERPDGSNFTLKIRSTKLEDSAMYFCASNSVAGTETQYFGPGTRLLVL.